The 27 T cell receptor beta chains given below trace back to one sample, sequenced in a study of cytomegalovirus exposure and HLA in healthy donors. 13 Jbeta primers and 60 Vbeta primers were used for the PCR. The data were produced by immunoSEQ multiplex PCR, yet TCRdb's version contains in-frame clones alone and is incomplete. This sample contains about 160,000 clones. Material: PBMCs. The origin of the receptors is a woman aged 55-69 years in good health and CMV-seronegative.

The chain is built from TRBV12-5 and TRBJ2-5; D is perhaps TRBD2 (5 bases). V was clipped by 1 base and J by 5 bases, with 17 bases between them. CDR3 length equals 16 residues. Germline values: CDR1 LGHNT, CDR2 FRNRAP. The CDR3 nucleotides are TGTGCTAGTGGTTTGGCCCCAGCGGCCCTCTCGGAGACCCAGTACTTC. It codes for CASGLAPAALSETQYF. Filled out from reference TRBV12-5 and TRBJ2-5, the complete variable domain reads DARVTQTPRHKVTEMGQEVTMRCQPILGHNTVFWYRQTMMQGLELLAYFRNRAPLDDSGMPKDRFSAEMPDATLATLKIQPSEPRDSAVYFCASGLAPAALSETQYFGPGTRLLVL.

The chain employs TRBV7-6 and TRBJ1-1; D is perhaps TRBD1 (5 bases). V was cut by 5 bases and J by 4 bases, with 17 bases left in between. Germline assignment: CDR1 SGHVS and CDR2 FNYEAQ. The CDR3 spans 15 residues. The CDR3 DNA is TGTGCCAGCAGCCTACCCCCCTGGGGGGGCACTGAAGCTTTCTTT. Translation: CASSLPPWGGTEAFF.

The J gene is TRBJ1-2, the V gene TRBV5-1; TRBD1 matches 7 bases. This CDR3 has 15 amino acids. Germline lookup yields CDR1 SGHRS and CDR2 YFSETQ. Germline trimming cut 4 bases from V and 2 bases from J; bases unmatched to any gene: 8. The CDR3 region has the DNA TGCGCCAGCAGCCCATTGCTACAGGGGAACTATGGCTACACCTTC. Protein product: CASSPLLQGNYGYTF.

The chain employs TRBV4-2 and TRBJ2-7; D unresolved. The CDR3 loop spans 13 amino acids. V was clipped by 4 bases and J by 11 bases, with 18 bases between them. The V gene's germline CDR1 is LGHNA and CDR2 YNFKEQ. CDR3 in DNA: TGTGCCAGCAGCCCTCGCTTTGGTTTGAGGAAGTACTTC. Its translation: CASSPRFGLRKYF.

The chain is built from TRBV7-3 and TRBJ2-5; D ambiguous. Looked up from germline, CDR1 is SGHTA and CDR2 is FQGTGA. V was shortened by 5 bases and J by 5 bases, with 12 bases between the two germline ends. The CDR3 has 13 amino acids. The CDR3 nucleotides are TGTGCCAGCAGCCCAAGGAGTAGTGAGACCCAGTACTTC. This codes for CASSPRSSETQYF.

This chain joins TRBV27 and TRBJ1-5; 7 positions match TRBD1. V lost 5 bases, J lost 6 bases, and 10 bases stayed unmatched. The CDR3 loop spans 15 amino acids. From germline, CDR1 is MNHEY and CDR2 SMNVEV (reference sequence). The CDR3 here is CASSRQGEASQPQHF. In DNA, the CDR3 is TGTGCCAGCAGTCGACAGGGTGAAGCGAGTCAGCCCCAGCATTTT.

The V gene is TRBV5-4, the J gene TRBJ1-6, with D tentatively TRBD1 (6 bases). V dropped 6 bases and J dropped 4 bases, with 8 bases sitting between them. CDR1 is SGHNT and CDR2 is YYREEE in the germline V gene (reference sequence). The CDR3 loop spans 13 amino acids. The CDR3: CASKGDYNSPLHF. The CDR3 nucleotides read TGTGCCAGCAAGGGGGATTATAATTCACCCCTCCACTTT.

The V gene is TRBV10-3, the J gene TRBJ1-1; 7 bases fit TRBD1. The junction had 6 bases not matched to a gene; V was cut back by 6 bases and J by 5 bases. Germline values: CDR1 ENHRY, CDR2 SYGVKD. The CDR3 is 13 amino acids. CDR3 nucleotides: TGTGCCATCAGAGACAGGGAGAGGACTGAAGCTTTCTTT. This codes for CAIRDRERTEAFF.

The rearrangement uses TRBV5-4 and TRBJ1-2, with D possibly being TRBD1 (5 bases). This CDR3 contains 16 residues. Trimming left V 3 bases short and J 4 bases short, with 19 bases between. Per germline, CDR1 SGHNT and CDR2 YYREEE (reference sequence). Here the CDR3 reads CASSSKDSYILYGYTF. The CDR3, as DNA: TGTGCCAGCAGCTCCAAAGACAGCTACATCCTCTATGGCTACACCTTC.

The rearrangement links TRBV7-9 to TRBJ2-2, with unresolved D. Germline V CDR1 and CDR2: SEHNR, FQNEAQ (reference sequence). The V end lost 1 base, the J end lost 0 bases, and 6 bases lay between the germline ends. This CDR3 is 15 amino acids long. The DNA for the CDR3 is TGTGCCAGCAGCTTAGGCAGTTCGAACACCGGGGAGCTGTTTTTT. Translating it yields CASSLGSSNTGELFF.

This chain joins TRBV19 and TRBJ2-3; 13 bases map to TRBD2. CDR1 is LNHDA and CDR2 is SQIVND in the germline V gene (reference sequence). The CDR3 covers 17 residues. V lost 6 bases and J lost 3; bases outside the gene matches: 9. In nucleotides, the CDR3 is TGTGCCAGTAGCACTCGGACTAGCGGGAGAGGTACAGATACGCAGTATTTT. This sequence encodes CASSTRTSGRGTDTQYF.

The chain recombines TRBV20-1 with TRBJ1-6; D possibly corresponds to TRBD1 (6 bases). The CDR3 is 10 residues long. Germline values: CDR1 DFQATT, CDR2 SNEGSKA (reference sequence). Trimming stripped 5 bases from V and 13 bases from J, with 9 bases between. CDR3 amino acids: CSAGGGPLHF. The CDR3 DNA reads TGCAGTGCTGGGGGGGGCCCCCTCCACTTT.

The rearrangement joins TRBV7-9 to TRBJ2-7; D is perhaps TRBD2 (6 bases). The V gene's germline CDR1 is SEHNR and CDR2 FQNEAQ (reference sequence). This CDR3 comprises 16 residues. V lost 1 base and J 4 bases, leaving 17 bases between the germline ends. CDR3 coding DNA: TGTGCCAGCAGCTTAGGCGGGGAACCTACTTCTTACGAGCAGTACTTC. It yields the protein CASSLGGEPTSYEQYF. Together with reference TRBV7-9 and TRBJ2-7, the CDR3 gives the full variable domain: DTGVSQNPRHKITKRGQNVTFRCDPISEHNRLYWYRQTLGQGPEFLTYFQNEAQLEKSRLLSDRFSAERPKGSFSTLEIQRTEQGDSAMYLCASSLGGEPTSYEQYFGPGTRLTVT.

The rearrangement links TRBV5-1 to TRBJ1-1, with D unclear. The V and J ends lost 4 bases and 4 bases respectively, with 14 bases between them. Germline loops: CDR1 SGHRS, CDR2 YFSETQ. The length of the CDR3 is 14 residues. The CDR3 DNA is TGCGCCAGCAGCCCGGATATTGGGAGCACTGAAGCTTTCTTT. Its protein product is CASSPDIGSTEAFF.

The chain is built from TRBV2 and TRBJ1-5; tentative D call: TRBD1 (5 bases). CDR1 and CDR2 from the germline V gene are SNHLY and FYNNEI. Trimming stripped 5 bases from V and 4 bases from J, with 12 bases between. The CDR3 has 14 residues. DNA of the CDR3: TGTGCCAGCAGTCCCCCAGGGCCTAATCAGCCCCAGCATTTT. It codes for CASSPPGPNQPQHF. The complete variable domain, with remaining parts taken from reference TRBV2 and TRBJ1-5, reads EPEVTQTPSHQVTQMGQEVILRCVPISNHLYFYWYRQILGQKVEFLVSFYNNEISEKSEIFDDQFSVERPDGSNFTLKIRSTKLEDSAMYFCASSPPGPNQPQHFGDGTRLSIL.

The rearrangement uses TRBV5-6 and TRBJ2-7; D is unclear. From germline, CDR1 is SGHDT and CDR2 YYEEEE. Trimming took 4 bases from V and 4 from J, leaving 12 bases between them. This CDR3 comprises 13 residues. As DNA, the CDR3 is TGTGCCAGCAGCACTGACACCTCGTACGAGCAGTACTTC. Translating it yields CASSTDTSYEQYF.

J is TRBJ1-5 and V is TRBV5-4; D perhaps matches TRBD1 (6 bases). The CDR3 is 14 amino acids. The V end lost 3 bases, the J end lost 7 bases, and 14 bases lay between the germline ends. CDR1 is SGHNT, CDR2 YYREEE, per germline (reference sequence). The CDR3 region is CASSSGGLGQPQHF. CDR3 bases: TGTGCCAGCAGCTCCGGGGGGCTCGGGCAGCCCCAGCATTTT. The entire variable domain, with the rest obtained from reference TRBV5-4 and TRBJ1-5, is as follows: ETGVTQSPTHLIKTRGQQVTLRCSSQSGHNTVSWYQQALGQGPQFIFQYYREEENGRGNFPPRFSGLQFPNYSSELNVNALELDDSALYLCASSSGGLGQPQHFGDGTRLSIL.

Remarks on this clone: The junction departs from the called germline gene at one end, perhaps through a read error. V usage is TRBV7-8 and J usage is TRBJ2-7; the D gene is possibly TRBD2 (5 bases). The CDR3 has 14 amino acids. Germline V gives CDR1 SGHVS, CDR2 FQNEAQ. CDR3 in amino acids: CASSTTVAMREQHF. The CDR3 nucleotides read TGTGCCAGCAGCACCACTGTGGCTATGAGGGAGCAGCACTTC.

The chain combines TRBV2 with TRBJ2-1; 9 bases fit TRBD1. This CDR3 contains 15 residues. Germline trimming cut 1 base from V and 3 bases from J; bases unmatched to any gene: 1. Germline CDR1 reads SNHLY; CDR2 reads FYNNEI. The CDR3 region is CASSEGDRDYNEQFF. The CDR3 DNA reads as TGTGCCAGCAGTGAAGGGGACAGGGACTACAATGAGCAGTTCTTC.

This sequence joins TRBV7-7 and TRBJ2-5, with D possibly TRBD2 on 7 matching bases. Looked up from germline, CDR1 is SSHAT and CDR2 is FNYEAQ (reference sequence). The CDR3 runs to 13 residues. Trimming removed 3 bases at V and 7 bases at J, with 12 bases between. The chain's CDR3 is CASSFGGAGTQYF. The CDR3 DNA is TGTGCCAGCAGCTTTGGGGGGGCGGGGACCCAGTACTTC.

The J gene is TRBJ1-6, the V gene TRBV6-1, with 8 bases fitting TRBD1. Germline V lookup: CDR1 MNHNS, CDR2 SASEGT. There are 15 residues in the CDR3. V shed 10 bases and J 7 bases; nucleotides not matched to a gene: 12. This CDR3 reads CATLFSRTGNSPLHF. CDR3 in DNA: TGTGCCACTCTCTTCTCCAGGACAGGGAATTCACCCCTCCACTTT.

V usage is TRBV9 and J usage is TRBJ2-7, with 12 bases identical to TRBD1. The germline gives CDR1 SGDLS, CDR2 YYNGEE. The ends lost 3 bases at V and 8 bases at J; junction bases unmatched: 6. The CDR3 is made up of 14 amino acids. The CDR3 reads CASSDTGTGGQQYF. CDR3 bases: TGTGCCAGCAGCGATACCGGGACAGGGGGCCAGCAGTACTTC.

CDR3 sequence reads: CATSRDGLRRYF. The CDR3 nucleotides are TGTGCCACCAGCAGAGATGGGCTCCGTCGGTATTTT. V usage is TRBV15 and J usage is TRBJ2-3; D uncertain. The CDR3 length is 12 residues. V was trimmed by 0 bases and J by 14 bases, leaving 12 bases between them. Germline V lookup: CDR1 LNHNV, CDR2 YYDKDF (reference sequence).

This rearrangement joins TRBV11-3 to TRBJ2-7, with 13 bases lining up with TRBD2. The germline V gene has CDR1 SGHNT and CDR2 YENEEA. V lost 1 base and J lost 3; bases outside the gene matches: 3. The CDR3 runs 16 residues. CDR3 coding DNA: TGTGCCAGCAGCTTAGCAGGGACTAGCGGGATCTACGAGCAGTACTTC. Translated, it gives CASSLAGTSGIYEQYF.

V and J are TRBV12-2 and TRBJ2-1; the table's TRBD2 call for D was not verified on the DNA. TRBV12-2 is a listed pseudogene. The CDR3 sequence is 19 residues long. In nucleotides, the CDR3 is TGTGCAAGTCGCTTAAGGCGGGGACTAGCGGGAGGAGCCCCCAATGAGCAGTTCTTC. Its protein is CASRLRRGLAGGAPNEQFF.

A word on this clone: A read error may account for a junction end that differs from germline. The chain is built from TRBV5-8 and TRBJ1-2; D gene uncertain. CDR1 and CDR2 (germline): SGHTS, YDEGEE. The CDR3 totals 15 residues. The CDR3 sequence is CVSSLRGFSSYGYTF. The CDR3 DNA sequence: TGTGTCAGCAGCTTGAGAGGCTTTTCCTCATATGGCTACACCTTC. The variable domain in full, with the rest retrieved from reference TRBV5-8 and TRBJ1-2, is EAGVTQSPTHLIKTRGQQATLRCSPISGHTSVYWYQQALGLGLQFLLWYDEGEERNRGNFPPRFSGRQFPNYSSELNVNALELEDSALYLCVSSLRGFSSYGYTFGSGTRLTVV.

The V call is TRBV7-8, the J call TRBJ1-2; TRBD1 agrees at 9 bases. The CDR3 spans 16 residues. V lost 1 base to trimming and J lost 5 bases; unmatched junction nucleotides: 8. Looked up from germline, CDR1 is SGHVS and CDR2 is FQNEAQ. This chain's CDR3 is CASSLDRDRAGYGYTF. CDR3 coding DNA: TGTGCCAGCAGCTTAGATAGGGACAGGGCAGGGTATGGCTACACCTTC.